This TCR beta chain was retrieved from a study of control samples from healthy donors and cancer patients (dated by TCRdb to 2018 to 2020). CDR1 and CDR2 (MNHNS, SASEGT) derive from the germline V gene. Its CDR3 holds 16 amino acids, cysteine through phenylalanine. Solely the CDR3 DNA is kept, with 48 bases framed from the first base. V has 4 bases trimmed and J has 4 bases trimmed; junction bases matching no gene number 11. Regarding this clone: Its antigen is currently not known. No much larger clone exists at a distance of one base, and base qualities are not known.

Library construction relied on the immunoSEQ multiplex PCR assay. Held by TCRdb, this immuneACCESS table contains in-frame sequences only and omits some clones. Under half of the omission traces to an unresolved V gene where checked; the cause of the rest is unknown. For this sample the table gives about 79,000 clones, of which over 85% were detected only once. The top ten hold 1.3% of the sample. The sequence was collected from a woman between 40 and 50 years old with lung cancer. Sample: PBMCs. The chain is assembled from TRBV6-1 and TRBJ2-7; 9 central nucleotides agree with TRBD1. The CDR3 is CASSVYSGTGIYEQYF. The bases read TGTGCCAGCAGTGTTTACTCCGGGACAGGGATATACGAGCAGTACTTC.